The 8 T cell receptor beta chains in this list originate from one sample, sequenced in a study of blood T cell repertoires in COVID-19. Profiled with immunoSEQ multiplex PCR; TCRdb holds only in-frame clones, not every one. The table has some 200,000 clones, around four fifths seen once. The specimen was peripheral blood. These receptors originate from a woman in her 70s with COVID-19, enrolled during active disease.

V is TRBV11-2 and J is TRBJ1-2, with TRBD1 matching 10 bases. CDR1 and CDR2 from the germline V gene are SGHAT and FQNNGV. The CDR3 has 13 amino acids. V was clipped by 5 bases and J by 8 bases; unmatched bases: 5. CDR3 in amino acids: CASSPGQGWGYTF. In DNA, the CDR3 is TGTGCCAGCAGCCCGGGACAGGGGTGGGGCTACACCTTC.

The rearrangement links TRBV7-6 to TRBJ2-7, with no clear D. Germline V gene data show CDR1 as SGHVS and CDR2 as FNYEAQ. This CDR3 spans 17 amino acids. V was cut by 4 bases and J by 2 bases, with 21 bases left in between. The CDR3, as DNA: TGTGCCAGCAGCTCCCAGACACAGTCGGCGTCTCCCTACGAGCAGTACTTC. This encodes CASSSQTQSASPYEQYF.

The rearrangement uses TRBV3-1 (or the pseudogene TRBV3-2) and TRBJ1-6, with D unclear. Germline V lookup: CDR1 LGHDT, CDR2 YNNKEL (reference sequence). The CDR3 is 14 amino acids. Trimming took off 4 bases at V and 11 bases at J, with 15 bases between the two ends. Here the CDR3 DNA reads TGTGCCAGCAGCCCTGGCTACGGGGTGCCACCCCTCCACTTT. Encoded protein: CASSPGYGVPPLHF.

The V and J genes are TRBV7-6 and TRBJ2-7; tentatively, D is TRBD2 (5 bases). The CDR3 has 16 amino acids. The V end lost 1 base, the J end lost 0 bases, and 13 bases lay between the germline ends. The germline V gene encodes CDR1 SGHVS and CDR2 FNYEAQ. The CDR3 spells CASSLVGGLSSYEQYF. DNA for the CDR3: TGTGCCAGCAGCTTAGTTGGCGGGTTGAGCTCCTACGAGCAGTACTTC.

The rearrangement joins TRBV28 to TRBJ1-1; D may be TRBD1 (6 bases). Germline assignment: CDR1 MDHEN and CDR2 SYDVKM. This CDR3 comprises 13 residues. Trimming stripped 7 bases from V and 1 base from J, with 10 bases between. The CDR3 reads CASTGTPNTEAFF. CDR3 nucleotide sequence: TGTGCCAGCACTGGGACACCGAACACTGAAGCTTTCTTT.

A few counts support this clone. The chain couples TRBV7-9 to TRBJ2-2; 8 bases are shared with TRBD2. Trimming took 5 bases from V and 5 from J; bases not matched to a gene: 13. Per the germline V gene, CDR1 is SEHNR and CDR2 is FQNEAQ (reference sequence). The CDR3 extends over 17 amino acids. CDR3 amino acids: CASSITFREGRTGELFF. Written as DNA, the CDR3 is TGTGCCAGCAGCATTACATTTCGGGAGGGCCGAACCGGGGAGCTGTTTTTT.

V usage is TRBV5-4 and J usage is TRBJ1-2, with 7 bases identical to TRBD1. CDR3 length: 14 amino acids. Trimming removed 6 bases from V and 8 bases from J; junction bases left unmatched: 13. The germline CDR1 and CDR2 sequences are SGHNT and YYREEE (reference sequence). Here the CDR3 DNA reads TGTGCCAGCACCCCGGGACAGCTATATGCGGGCTACACCTTC. This codes for CASTPGQLYAGYTF.

V gene TRBV5-6 combines with J gene TRBJ2-4, with D tentatively TRBD2 (6 bases). Looked up from germline, CDR1 is SGHDT and CDR2 is YYEEEE. The CDR3 is 16 residues long. Trimming removed 4 bases from V and 0 bases from J, with 14 bases in between. CDR3 sequence reads: CASSGEVPLAKNIQYF. The CDR3, as DNA: TGTGCCAGCAGCGGGGAGGTGCCCCTAGCCAAAAACATTCAGTACTTC.